A single sample gave rise to the 3 T cell receptor beta chains below, sequenced in a study of blood T cell repertoires in COVID-19. TCRdb's table, derived via immunoSEQ multiplex PCR, lists solely in-frame clones and lacks some. This table has around 300,000 clones, nearly 90% appearing once. What was sequenced was peripheral blood. All receptors derive from a man aged 18 to 30 with active or convalescent COVID-19.

This CDR3 reads CASSNGGGPSGANVLTF. The CDR3 DNA sequence: TGTGCCAGCAGCAATGGCGGGGGCCCTTCTGGGGCCAACGTCCTGACTTTC. The V call is TRBV5-6, the J call TRBJ2-6; possible D gene TRBD2, 7 bases. Germline V CDR1 and CDR2: SGHDT, YYEEEE. V gave up 4 bases and J gave up 1 base, with 15 bases separating them. This CDR3 region has 17 residues.

V is TRBV11-2 and J is TRBJ1-2, with a tentative D call TRBD1 (5 bases). Germline lookup yields CDR1 SGHAT and CDR2 FQNNGV. This CDR3 region has 13 residues. The V end lost 3 bases, the J end lost 3 bases, and 8 bases lay between the germline ends. CDR3 nucleotide sequence: TGTGCCAGCAGCTTGACAGACTACTATGGCTACACCTTC. The encoded protein is CASSLTDYYGYTF.

V usage is TRBV4-1 and J usage is TRBJ1-2; the match to TRBD1 covers 8 bases. CDR3 length: 14 residues. Unmatched junction bases numbered 4, after V lost 4 bases and J lost 3 bases. Germline V CDR1 and CDR2: MGHRA, YSYEKL. CDR3 residues: CASSPPGQDYGYTF. For the CDR3, the DNA is TGCGCCAGCAGCCCTCCGGGACAGGACTATGGCTACACCTTC.